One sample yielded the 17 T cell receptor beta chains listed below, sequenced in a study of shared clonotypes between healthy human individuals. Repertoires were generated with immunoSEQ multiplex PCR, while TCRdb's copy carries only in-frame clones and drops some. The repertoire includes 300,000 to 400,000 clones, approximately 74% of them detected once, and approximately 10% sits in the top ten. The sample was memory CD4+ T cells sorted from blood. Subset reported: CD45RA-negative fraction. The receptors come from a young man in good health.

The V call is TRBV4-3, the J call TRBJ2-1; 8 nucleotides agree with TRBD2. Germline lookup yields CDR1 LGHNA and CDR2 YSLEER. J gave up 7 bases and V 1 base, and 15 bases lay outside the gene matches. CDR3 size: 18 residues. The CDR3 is CASSQAPAGASQWNEQFF. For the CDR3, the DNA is TGCGCCAGCAGCCAAGCCCCAGCGGGAGCTTCCCAATGGAATGAGCAGTTCTTC.

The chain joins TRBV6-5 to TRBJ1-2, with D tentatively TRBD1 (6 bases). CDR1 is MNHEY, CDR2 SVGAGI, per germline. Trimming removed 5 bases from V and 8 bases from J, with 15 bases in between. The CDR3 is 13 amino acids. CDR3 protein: CASSIGGGGGYTF. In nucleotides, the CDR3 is TGTGCCAGCAGTATCGGGGGCGGGGGAGGCTACACCTTC.

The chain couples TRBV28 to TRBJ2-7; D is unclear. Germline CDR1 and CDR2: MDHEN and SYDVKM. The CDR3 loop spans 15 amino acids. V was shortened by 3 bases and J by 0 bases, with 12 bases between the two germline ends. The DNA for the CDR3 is TGTGCCAGCAGTTTGGGTAGCTTTAACTCCTACGAGCAGTACTTC. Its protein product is CASSLGSFNSYEQYF.

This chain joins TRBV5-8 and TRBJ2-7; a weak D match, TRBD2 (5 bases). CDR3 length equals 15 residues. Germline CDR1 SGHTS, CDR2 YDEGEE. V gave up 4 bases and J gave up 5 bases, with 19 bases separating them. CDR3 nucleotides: TGTGCCAGCAGCATCGGGGTAGGGTTAATCGACGAGCAGTACTTC. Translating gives CASSIGVGLIDEQYF.

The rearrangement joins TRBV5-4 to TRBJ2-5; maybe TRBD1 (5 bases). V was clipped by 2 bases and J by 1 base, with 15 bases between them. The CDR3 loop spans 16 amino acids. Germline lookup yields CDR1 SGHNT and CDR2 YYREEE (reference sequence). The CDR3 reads CASSFKGGRAQETQYF. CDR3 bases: TGTGCCAGCAGCTTTAAAGGCGGCAGGGCCCAAGAGACCCAGTACTTC.

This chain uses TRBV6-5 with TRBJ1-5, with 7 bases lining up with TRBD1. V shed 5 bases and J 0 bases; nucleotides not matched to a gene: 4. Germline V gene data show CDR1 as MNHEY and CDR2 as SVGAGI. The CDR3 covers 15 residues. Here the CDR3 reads CASSATGYSNQPQHF. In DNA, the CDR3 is TGTGCCAGCAGTGCGACAGGGTATAGCAATCAGCCCCAGCATTTT.

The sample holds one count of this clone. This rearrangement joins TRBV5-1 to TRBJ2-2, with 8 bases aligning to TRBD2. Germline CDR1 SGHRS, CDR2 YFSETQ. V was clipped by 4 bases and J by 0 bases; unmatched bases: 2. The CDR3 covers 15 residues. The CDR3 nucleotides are TGCGCCAGCAGCGGACTAGCAGCGAACACCGGGGAGCTGTTTTTT. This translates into CASSGLAANTGELFF.

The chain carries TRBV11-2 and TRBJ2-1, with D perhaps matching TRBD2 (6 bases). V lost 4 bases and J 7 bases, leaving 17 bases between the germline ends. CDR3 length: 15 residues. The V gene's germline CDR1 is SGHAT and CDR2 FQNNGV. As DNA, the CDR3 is TGTGCCAGCAGCTCCCCCCTGCGGACTAAGAATGAGCAGTTCTTC. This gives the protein CASSSPLRTKNEQFF.

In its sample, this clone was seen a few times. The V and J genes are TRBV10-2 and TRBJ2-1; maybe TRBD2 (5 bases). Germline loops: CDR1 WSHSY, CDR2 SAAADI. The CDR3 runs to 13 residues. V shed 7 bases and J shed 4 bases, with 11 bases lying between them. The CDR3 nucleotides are TGCGCCAGCACATCGGGAATTTACAATGAGCAGTTCTTC. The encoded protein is CASTSGIYNEQFF.

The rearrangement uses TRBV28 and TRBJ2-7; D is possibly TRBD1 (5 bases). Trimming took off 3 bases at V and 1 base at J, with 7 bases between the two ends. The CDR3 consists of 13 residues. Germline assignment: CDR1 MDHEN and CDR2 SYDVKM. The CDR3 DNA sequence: TGTGCCAGCAGTTTTCGACAGTCCTACGAGCAGTACTTC. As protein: CASSFRQSYEQYF.

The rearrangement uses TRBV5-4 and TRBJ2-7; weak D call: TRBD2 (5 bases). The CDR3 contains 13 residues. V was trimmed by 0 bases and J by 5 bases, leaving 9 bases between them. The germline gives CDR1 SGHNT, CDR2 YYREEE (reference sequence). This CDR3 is CASSLEMEDEQYF. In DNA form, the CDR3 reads TGTGCCAGCAGCTTGGAGATGGAGGACGAGCAGTACTTC.

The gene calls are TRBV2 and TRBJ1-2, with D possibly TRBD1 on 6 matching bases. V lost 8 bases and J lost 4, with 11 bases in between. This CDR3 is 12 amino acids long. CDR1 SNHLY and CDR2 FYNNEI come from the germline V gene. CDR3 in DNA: TGTGCCAGCCACGGACAGTCCTATGGCTACACCTTC. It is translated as CASHGQSYGYTF.

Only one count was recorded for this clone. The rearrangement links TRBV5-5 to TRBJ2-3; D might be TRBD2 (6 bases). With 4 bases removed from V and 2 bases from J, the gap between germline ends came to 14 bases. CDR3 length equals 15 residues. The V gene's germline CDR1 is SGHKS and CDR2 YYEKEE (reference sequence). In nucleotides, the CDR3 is TGTGCCAGCAGCGCTAGCGTCGGGACCACAGATACGCAGTATTTT. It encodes CASSASVGTTDTQYF.

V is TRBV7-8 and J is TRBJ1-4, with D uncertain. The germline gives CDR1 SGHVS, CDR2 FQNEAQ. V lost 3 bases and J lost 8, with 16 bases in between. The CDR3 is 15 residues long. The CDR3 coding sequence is TGTGCCAGCAGCTTGAGAGGGTCTGTTGGGGAAAAACTGTTTTTT. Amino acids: CASSLRGSVGEKLFF.

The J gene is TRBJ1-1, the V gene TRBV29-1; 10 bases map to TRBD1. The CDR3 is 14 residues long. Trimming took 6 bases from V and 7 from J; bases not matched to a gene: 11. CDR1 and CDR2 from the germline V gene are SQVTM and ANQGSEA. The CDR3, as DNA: TGCAGCGTGCACCGGGACAGGGGTCATATTGAAGCTTTCTTT. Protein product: CSVHRDRGHIEAFF.

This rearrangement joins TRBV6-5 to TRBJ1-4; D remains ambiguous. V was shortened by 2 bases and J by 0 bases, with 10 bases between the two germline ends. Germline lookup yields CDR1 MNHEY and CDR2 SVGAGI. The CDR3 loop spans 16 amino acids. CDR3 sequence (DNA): TGTGCCAGCAGTTACGGCTCCCCTTCAACTAATGAAAAACTGTTTTTT. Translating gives CASSYGSPSTNEKLFF.

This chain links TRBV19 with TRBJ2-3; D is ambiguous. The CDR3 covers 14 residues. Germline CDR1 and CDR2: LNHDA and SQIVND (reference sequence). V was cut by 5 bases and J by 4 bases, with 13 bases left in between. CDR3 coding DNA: TGTGCCAGTAGTGCCAGCGTGAGCTCAGATACGCAGTATTTT. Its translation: CASSASVSSDTQYF.